The next 9 T cell receptor beta chains were all read from a single sample in a study of CD8 T cells in ankylosing spondylitis. TCRdb re-called the 5' RACE reads with MiXCR, one entry per CDR3 protein. The sample lists about 340,000 distinct CDR3 sequences, about 15% occurring once. Sequencing was carried out using blood, either unsorted or a sorted T cell fraction (not recorded which). The receptors were sampled from a male donor with ankylosing spondylitis or in good health (not recorded which).

The CDR3 reads CASSVQNRDYGTDTQYF. The CDR3, as DNA: TGTGCCAGCAGCGTGCAAAACCGGGACTACGGCACAGATACGCAGTATTTT. V gene TRBV9 combines with J gene TRBJ2-3, with 7 bases lining up with TRBD2. The CDR3 is 17 residues long. Germline V gene data show CDR1 as SGDLS and CDR2 as YYNGEE. After removal of 2 bases from V and 1 base from J, the junction contained 10 bases not matched to a gene. Complete variable domain (other parts from reference TRBV9 and TRBJ2-3): DSGVTQTPKHLITATGQRVTLRCSPRSGDLSVYWYQQSLDQGLQFLIQYYNGEERAKGNILERFSAQQFPDLHSELNLSSLELGDSALYFCASSVQNRDYGTDTQYFGPGTRLTVL.

In this sample, this clonotype turned up a few times. Written as DNA, the CDR3 is TGTGCCATCAGTGCGGCGGGTAGCGGCGGCACCGGGGAGCTGTTTTTT. Translating it yields CAISAAGSGGTGELFF. The rearrangement links TRBV10-3 to TRBJ2-2, with D possibly matching TRBD2 (6 bases). Deletions cut 4 bases from V and 4 bases from J, with 16 bases between. The germline V gene encodes CDR1 ENHRY and CDR2 SYGVKD. This CDR3 has 16 residues.

There are a few counts of this clonotype. The rearrangement links TRBV12-3 or TRBV12-4 to TRBJ2-7; tentative D call: TRBD2 (6 bases). The CDR3 is 15 amino acids. V lost 6 bases and J lost 3, with 18 bases in between. CDR3 in amino acids: CASSPGTSFYYEQYF. The CDR3 DNA reads as TGTGCCAGCAGCCCTGGGACTTCCTTCTACTACGAGCAGTACTTC.

The J gene is TRBJ2-7, the V gene TRBV27; possibly TRBD2 for D (6 bases). V lost 1 base, J lost 1 base, and 14 bases lay in between. Germline assignment: CDR1 MNHEY and CDR2 SMNVEV (reference sequence). The CDR3 runs to 16 residues. The CDR3, as DNA: TGTGCCAGCAGTTTATTCTCTGACGGGAGATCCTACGAGCAGTACTTC. This encodes CASSLFSDGRSYEQYF.

The rearrangement uses TRBV5-1 and TRBJ2-3, with a weak D call TRBD2 (5 bases). The CDR3 is 16 residues long. CDR1 SGHRS and CDR2 YFSETQ come from the germline V gene. The germline V and J ends were trimmed by 2 bases and 5 bases, with 18 bases remaining between them. This CDR3 is CASSFGDPRSGDTQYF. Here the CDR3 DNA reads TGCGCCAGCAGCTTTGGAGACCCTCGGAGCGGAGATACGCAGTATTTT.

This clonotype has only a few counts. V is TRBV5-6 and J is TRBJ2-7; a possible D gene is TRBD2 (5 bases). Trimming took 4 bases from V and 2 from J, leaving 13 bases between them. The CDR3 covers 14 residues. Germline CDR1 and CDR2: SGHDT and YYEEEE. CDR3 DNA sequence: TGTGCCAGCAGCGGAGGCGGTTTTACCTACGAGCAGTACTTC. Translation gives CASSGGGFTYEQYF.

This clonotype has only a few counts. The gene calls are TRBV5-5 and TRBJ2-3, with unresolved D. V lost 4 bases to trimming and J lost 4 bases, with 16 bases between them. The CDR3 length is 15 residues. Germline V CDR1 and CDR2: SGHKS, YYEKEE (reference sequence). The DNA for the CDR3 is TGTGCCAGCAGCGCCCCCGGACGCCCAGCAGATACGCAGTATTTT. Amino acid sequence: CASSAPGRPADTQYF.

This clonotype has just a few counts. This chain links TRBV10-3 with TRBJ2-4, with 11 positions matching TRBD2. The V and J ends lost 3 bases and 6 bases, in that order; junction bases with no gene match: 4. This CDR3 spans 15 amino acids. The germline gives CDR1 ENHRY, CDR2 SYGVKD. CDR3 protein: CAISEISGRGNIQYF. The CDR3 nucleotides are TGTGCCATCAGTGAAATTAGCGGGAGGGGAAACATTCAGTACTTC.

In this sample, this clonotype turned up many times. The chain recombines TRBV11-2 with TRBJ2-2, with 11 bases aligning to TRBD1. Germline values: CDR1 SGHAT, CDR2 FQNNGV. The CDR3 runs 15 residues. V was pared by 4 bases and J by 7 bases, with 5 bases of the junction left unmatched. The CDR3 sequence is CASSSGQGADGELFF. As DNA, the CDR3 is TGTGCCAGCAGCTCAGGACAGGGGGCGGACGGGGAGCTGTTTTTT.